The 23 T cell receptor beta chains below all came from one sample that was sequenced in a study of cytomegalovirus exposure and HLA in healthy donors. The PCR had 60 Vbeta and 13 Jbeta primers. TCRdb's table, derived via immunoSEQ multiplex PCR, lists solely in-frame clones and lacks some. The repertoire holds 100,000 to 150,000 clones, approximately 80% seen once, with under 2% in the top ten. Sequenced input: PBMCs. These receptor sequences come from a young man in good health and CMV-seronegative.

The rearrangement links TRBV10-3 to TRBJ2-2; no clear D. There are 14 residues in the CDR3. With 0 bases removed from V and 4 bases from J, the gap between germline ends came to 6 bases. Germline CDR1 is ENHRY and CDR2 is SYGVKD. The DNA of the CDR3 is TGTGCCATCAGTGAGTCTATTCTCACCGGGGAGCTGTTTTTT. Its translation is CAISESILTGELFF.

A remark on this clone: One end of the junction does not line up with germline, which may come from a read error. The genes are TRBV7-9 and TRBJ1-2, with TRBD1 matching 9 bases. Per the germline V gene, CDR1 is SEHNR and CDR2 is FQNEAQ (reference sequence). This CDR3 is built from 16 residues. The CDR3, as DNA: TGTTCCAGCAGCTTAGTGGGACAGGGCTTTAACTATGGCTACACCTTC. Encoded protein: CSSSLVGQGFNYGYTF.

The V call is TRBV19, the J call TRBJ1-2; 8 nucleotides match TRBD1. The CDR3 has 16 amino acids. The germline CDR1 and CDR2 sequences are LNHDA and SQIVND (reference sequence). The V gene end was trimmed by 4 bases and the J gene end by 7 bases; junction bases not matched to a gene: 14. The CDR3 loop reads CASSRSGQALVGGYTF. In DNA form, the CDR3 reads TGTGCCAGTAGTAGATCGGGACAGGCCTTAGTCGGTGGCTACACCTTC.

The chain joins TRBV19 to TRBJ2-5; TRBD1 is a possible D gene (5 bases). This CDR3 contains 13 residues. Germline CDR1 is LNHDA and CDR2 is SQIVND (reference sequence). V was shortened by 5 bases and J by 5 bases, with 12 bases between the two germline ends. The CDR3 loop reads CASSGRVWETQYF. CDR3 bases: TGTGCCAGTAGTGGCAGGGTCTGGGAGACCCAGTACTTC.

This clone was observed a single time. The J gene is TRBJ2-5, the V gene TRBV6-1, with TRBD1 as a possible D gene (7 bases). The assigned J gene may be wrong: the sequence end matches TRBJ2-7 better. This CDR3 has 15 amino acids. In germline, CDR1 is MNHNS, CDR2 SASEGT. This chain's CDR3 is CASSDIAGGLDEQYF. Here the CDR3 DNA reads TGTGCCAGCAGTGATATCGCAGGGGGACTGGACGAGCAGTACTTC.

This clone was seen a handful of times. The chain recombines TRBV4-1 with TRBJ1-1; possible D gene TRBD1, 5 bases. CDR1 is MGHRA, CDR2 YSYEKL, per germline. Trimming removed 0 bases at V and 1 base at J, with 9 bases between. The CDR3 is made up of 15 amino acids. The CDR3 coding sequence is TGCGCCAGCAGCCAAGACGGAGGGGAGAACACTGAAGCTTTCTTT. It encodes CASSQDGGENTEAFF.

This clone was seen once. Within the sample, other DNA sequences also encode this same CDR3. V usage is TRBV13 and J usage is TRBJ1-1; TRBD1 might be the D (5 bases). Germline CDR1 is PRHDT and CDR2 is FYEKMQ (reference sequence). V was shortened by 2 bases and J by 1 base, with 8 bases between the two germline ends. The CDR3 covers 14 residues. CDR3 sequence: CASSLQGSNTEAFF. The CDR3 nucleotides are TGTGCCAGCAGCTTACAGGGATCGAACACTGAAGCTTTCTTT. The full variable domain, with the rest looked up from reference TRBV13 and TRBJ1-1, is AAGVIQSPRHLIKEKRETATLKCYPIPRHDTVYWYQQGPGQDPQFLISFYEKMQSDKGSIPDRFSAQQFSDYHSELNMSSLELGDSALYFCASSLQGSNTEAFFGQGTRLTVV.

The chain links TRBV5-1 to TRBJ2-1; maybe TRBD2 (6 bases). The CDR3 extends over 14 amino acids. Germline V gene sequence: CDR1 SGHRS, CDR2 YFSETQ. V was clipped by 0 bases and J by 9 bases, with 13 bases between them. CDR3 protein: CASSLGLDLFEQFF. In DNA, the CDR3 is TGCGCCAGCAGCTTGGGACTAGACCTTTTTGAGCAGTTCTTC.

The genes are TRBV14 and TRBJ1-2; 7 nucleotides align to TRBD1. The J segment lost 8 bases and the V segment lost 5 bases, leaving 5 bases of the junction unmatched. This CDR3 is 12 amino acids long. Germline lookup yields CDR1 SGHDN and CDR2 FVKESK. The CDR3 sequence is CASSSYRGGYTF. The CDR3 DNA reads TGTGCCAGCAGCTCATACAGGGGCGGCTACACCTTC.

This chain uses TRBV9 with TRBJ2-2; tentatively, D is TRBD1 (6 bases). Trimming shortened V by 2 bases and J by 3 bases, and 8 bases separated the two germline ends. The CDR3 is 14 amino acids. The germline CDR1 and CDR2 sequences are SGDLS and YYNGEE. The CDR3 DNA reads TGTGCCAGCAGCGTTCAGGGGTACACCGGGGAGCTGTTTTTT. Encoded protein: CASSVQGYTGELFF.

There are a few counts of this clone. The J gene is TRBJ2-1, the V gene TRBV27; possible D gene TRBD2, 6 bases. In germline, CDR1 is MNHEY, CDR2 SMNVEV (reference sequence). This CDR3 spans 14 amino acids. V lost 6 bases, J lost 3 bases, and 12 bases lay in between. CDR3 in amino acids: CASRRGIDYNEQFF. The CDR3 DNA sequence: TGTGCCAGCAGGCGGGGTATCGACTACAATGAGCAGTTCTTC.

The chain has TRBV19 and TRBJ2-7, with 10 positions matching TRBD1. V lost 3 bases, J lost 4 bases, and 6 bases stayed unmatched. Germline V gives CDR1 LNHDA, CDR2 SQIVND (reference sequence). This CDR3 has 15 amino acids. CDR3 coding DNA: TGTGCCAGTAGTATGGCCGGGACAGGGGATTACGAGCAGTACTTC. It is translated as CASSMAGTGDYEQYF.

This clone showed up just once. For the CDR3, the DNA is TGTGCCAGCAGCGAGGGGGGGTTCAATCAGCCCCAGCATTTT. This encodes CASSEGGFNQPQHF. The chain carries TRBV5-6 and TRBJ1-5, with TRBD1 as a possible D gene (6 bases). Trimming removed 4 bases at V and 3 bases at J, with 11 bases between. The CDR3 is 14 residues long. In germline, CDR1 is SGHDT, CDR2 YYEEEE. The whole variable domain, remainder taken from reference TRBV5-6 and TRBJ1-5, is DAGVTQSPTHLIKTRGQQVTLRCSPKSGHDTVSWYQQALGQGPQFIFQYYEEEERQRGNFPDRFSGHQFPNYSSELNVNALLLGDSALYLCASSEGGFNQPQHFGDGTRLSIL.

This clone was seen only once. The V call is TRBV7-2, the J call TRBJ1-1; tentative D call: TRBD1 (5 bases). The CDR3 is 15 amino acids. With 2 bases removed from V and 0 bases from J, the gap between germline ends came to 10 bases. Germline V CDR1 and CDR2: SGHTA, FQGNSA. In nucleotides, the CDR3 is TGTGCCAGCAGCTTACAGGGTTGGATGAACACTGAAGCTTTCTTT. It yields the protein CASSLQGWMNTEAFF.

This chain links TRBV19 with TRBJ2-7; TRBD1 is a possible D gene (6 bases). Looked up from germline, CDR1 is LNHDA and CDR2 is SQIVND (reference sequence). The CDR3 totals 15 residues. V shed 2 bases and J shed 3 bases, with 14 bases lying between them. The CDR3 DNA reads TGTGCCAGTAGTATATACCCGGGACAAAGCTACGAGCAGTACTTC. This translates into CASSIYPGQSYEQYF.

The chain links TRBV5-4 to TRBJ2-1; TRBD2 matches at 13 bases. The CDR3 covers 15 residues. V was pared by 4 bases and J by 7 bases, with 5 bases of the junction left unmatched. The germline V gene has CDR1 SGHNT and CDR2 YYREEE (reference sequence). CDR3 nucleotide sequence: TGTGCCAGCAGCATCGGGACTAGCGGGGTTAATGAGCAGTTCTTC. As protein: CASSIGTSGVNEQFF. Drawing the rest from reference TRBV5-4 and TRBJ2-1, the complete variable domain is ETGVTQSPTHLIKTRGQQVTLRCSSQSGHNTVSWYQQALGQGPQFIFQYYREEENGRGNFPPRFSGLQFPNYSSELNVNALELDDSALYLCASSIGTSGVNEQFFGPGTRLTVL.

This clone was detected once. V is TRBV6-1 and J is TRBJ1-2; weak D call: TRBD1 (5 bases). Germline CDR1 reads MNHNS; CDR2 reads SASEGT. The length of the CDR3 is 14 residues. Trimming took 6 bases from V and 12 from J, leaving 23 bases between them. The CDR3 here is CASREQGTSLGDTF. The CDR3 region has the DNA TGTGCCAGCAGGGAACAAGGGACTTCGTTAGGGGACACCTTC.

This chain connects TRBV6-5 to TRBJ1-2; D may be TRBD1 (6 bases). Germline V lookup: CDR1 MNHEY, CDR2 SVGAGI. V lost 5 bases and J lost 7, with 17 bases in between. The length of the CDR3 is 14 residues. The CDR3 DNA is TGTGCCAGCAGTCCTTTTGCTGGGGGCGGTGGCTACACCTTC. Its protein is CASSPFAGGGGYTF.

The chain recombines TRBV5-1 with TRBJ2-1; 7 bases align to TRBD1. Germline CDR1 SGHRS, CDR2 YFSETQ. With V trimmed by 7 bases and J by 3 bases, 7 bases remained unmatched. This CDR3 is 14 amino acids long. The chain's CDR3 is CASGQGGNYNEQFF. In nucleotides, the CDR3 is TGCGCCAGCGGGCAAGGGGGCAACTACAATGAGCAGTTCTTC.

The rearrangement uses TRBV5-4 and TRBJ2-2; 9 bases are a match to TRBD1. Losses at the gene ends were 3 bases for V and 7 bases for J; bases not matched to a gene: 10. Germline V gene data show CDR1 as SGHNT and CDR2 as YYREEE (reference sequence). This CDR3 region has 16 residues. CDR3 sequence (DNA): TGTGCCAGCAGCTCAACCCCGGGACAGGGTTTCGGGGAGCTGTTTTTT. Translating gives CASSSTPGQGFGELFF.

The CDR3, as DNA: TGTGCCAGCAGTTCTAGCCGACAGAACACTGAAGCTTTCTTT. Its translation: CASSSSRQNTEAFF. The genes are TRBV2 and TRBJ1-1, with unresolved D. The CDR3 runs to 14 residues. Trimming took off 5 bases at V and 1 base at J, with 11 bases between the two ends. CDR1 is SNHLY, CDR2 FYNNEI, per germline.

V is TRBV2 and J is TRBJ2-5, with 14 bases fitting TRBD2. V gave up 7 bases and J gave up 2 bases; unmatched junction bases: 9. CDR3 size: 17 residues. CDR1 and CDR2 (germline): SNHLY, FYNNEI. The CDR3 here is CASTRGTSGGTQETQYF. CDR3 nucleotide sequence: TGTGCCAGCACCAGGGGGACTAGCGGGGGAACACAAGAGACCCAGTACTTC.

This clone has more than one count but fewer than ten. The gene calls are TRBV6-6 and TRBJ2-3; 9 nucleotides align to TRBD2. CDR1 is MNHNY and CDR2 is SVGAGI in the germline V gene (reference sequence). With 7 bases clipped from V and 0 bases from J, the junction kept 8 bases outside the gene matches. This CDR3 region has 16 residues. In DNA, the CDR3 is TGTGCCAGCACCGACGCGGGGGGGCACAGCACAGATACGCAGTATTTT. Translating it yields CASTDAGGHSTDTQYF.